The 18 T cell receptor beta chains in this list originate from one sample, sequenced in a study of beta chain features in type 1 diabetes. Since all of the isolated RNA was reverse transcribed, expressed TCRB transcripts were what got sequenced. TCRdb's table, derived via immunoSEQ multiplex PCR, lists solely in-frame clones and lacks some. The profile shows hundreds of thousands of clones, around 15% of them singletons. The sequenced sample consisted of naive CD4+ T cells from blood. These receptor sequences come from a man between 18 and 29 years old in good health.

The sample holds a few counts of this clone. The chain couples TRBV28 to TRBJ2-7; D may match TRBD1 or TRBD2 (6 bases each). CDR3 size: 15 residues. The ends were cut back, 5 bases at V and 4 bases at J, with 18 bases in the middle. Germline CDR1 reads MDHEN; CDR2 reads SYDVKM. Here the CDR3 DNA reads TGTGCCAGCAGTCCCCTAGGGGGGAATCGGTACGAGCAGTACTTC. Translating gives CASSPLGGNRYEQYF.

This clone has more than one count but fewer than ten. The V gene is TRBV27, the J gene TRBJ2-2; 7 bases match TRBD1. Unmatched junction bases numbered 6, after V lost 1 base and J lost 4 bases. The CDR3 runs 16 residues. CDR1 is MNHEY, CDR2 SMNVEV, per germline (reference sequence). The CDR3 protein is CASSLLQGKATGELFF. CDR3 in DNA: TGTGCCAGCAGTTTATTACAGGGGAAAGCCACCGGGGAGCTGTTTTTT.

In this sample, this clone turned up a few times. The chain has TRBV7-9 and TRBJ2-7; the D gene is possibly TRBD2 (5 bases). The V end lost 1 base, the J end lost 2 bases, and 9 bases lay between the germline ends. CDR3 length: 14 residues. Germline CDR1 reads SEHNR; CDR2 reads FQNEAQ (reference sequence). The CDR3 reads CASSLEASTYEQYF. The DNA of the CDR3 is TGTGCCAGCAGCTTAGAGGCTAGCACCTACGAGCAGTACTTC.

This clone has just a few counts. The rearrangement links TRBV5-4 to TRBJ2-3; the match to TRBD2 covers 8 bases. The V gene's germline CDR1 is SGHNT and CDR2 YYREEE (reference sequence). The junction had 4 bases not matched to a gene; V was cut back by 2 bases and J by 2 bases. The CDR3 length is 15 residues. The CDR3 loop is CASSFERGSTDTQYF. The CDR3 DNA is TGTGCCAGCAGCTTTGAGCGGGGGTCCACAGATACGCAGTATTTT.

This clone was recorded a few times. The chain couples TRBV5-1 to TRBJ2-7; D is uncertain. Germline V gene sequence: CDR1 SGHRS, CDR2 YFSETQ. The CDR3 sequence is 14 residues long. V dropped 2 bases and J dropped 4 bases, with 13 bases sitting between them. The CDR3, as DNA: TGCGCCAGCAGCTTACCCGGTAGCACTTACGAGCAGTACTTC. Translation: CASSLPGSTYEQYF.

This clone was observed a few times. The chain uses TRBV19 and TRBJ2-5; maybe TRBD1 (6 bases). V shed 3 bases and J shed 4 bases, with 12 bases lying between them. CDR3 length: 14 residues. Per germline, CDR1 LNHDA and CDR2 SQIVND (reference sequence). DNA of the CDR3: TGTGCCAGTAGTATCGAGACAGGAGGAGAGACCCAGTACTTC. It yields the protein CASSIETGGETQYF.

This clone was seen a handful of times. The chain uses TRBV9 and TRBJ1-2; D may be TRBD1 (6 bases). CDR3 length: 16 amino acids. V gave up 0 bases and J gave up 4 bases, with 16 bases separating them. Germline CDR1 is SGDLS and CDR2 is YYNGEE. CDR3 DNA sequence: TGTGCCAGCAGCGTAGCCCCACGAGGAGGGGGCTATGGCTACACCTTC. It encodes CASSVAPRGGGYGYTF.

The chain carries TRBV5-1 and TRBJ2-3; D gene ambiguous. The CDR3 contains 13 residues. Germline values: CDR1 SGHRS, CDR2 YFSETQ. V was trimmed by 2 bases and J by 4 bases, leaving 8 bases between them. CDR3 residues: CASSFAVPDTQYF. The CDR3 DNA reads TGCGCCAGCAGCTTCGCGGTCCCAGATACGCAGTATTTT.

This clone showed up just a few times. The chain recombines TRBV5-4 with TRBJ2-3; TRBD1 aligns across 7 bases. This CDR3 has 16 amino acids. The V segment lost 0 bases and the J segment 0 bases; nucleotides outside the gene matches: 4. The germline CDR1 and CDR2 sequences are SGHNT and YYREEE (reference sequence). CDR3 loop: CASSLVRGSSTDTQYF. CDR3 sequence (DNA): TGTGCCAGCAGCTTGGTCAGGGGGTCTAGCACAGATACGCAGTATTTT.

The table lists this clone with a few counts. This chain uses TRBV5-1 with TRBJ2-7, with 7 bases fitting TRBD2. This CDR3 contains 14 residues. After removal of 1 base from V and 3 bases from J, the junction contained 4 bases not matched to a gene. From germline, CDR1 is SGHRS and CDR2 YFSETQ. The CDR3 DNA is TGCGCCAGCAGCTTGAGGTCTAGCGGCTACGAGCAGTACTTC. It is translated as CASSLRSSGYEQYF.

The V and J genes are TRBV28 and TRBJ1-1; TRBD1 aligns across 7 bases. Trimming cost V 8 bases and J 6 bases; bases outside gene matches: 9. Germline CDR1 is MDHEN and CDR2 is SYDVKM. This CDR3 contains 13 residues. CDR3 sequence (DNA): TGTGCCAGCTTTTCCGACAGGGAATCTGAAGCTTTCTTT. Residues: CASFSDRESEAFF.

There are a few counts of this clone. The chain links TRBV5-1 to TRBJ1-1; D is perhaps TRBD1 (5 bases). CDR3 length: 15 residues. Germline CDR1 is SGHRS and CDR2 is YFSETQ. V shed 0 bases and J shed 1 base, with 10 bases lying between them. This chain's CDR3 is CASSLVGGPNTEAFF. In DNA, the CDR3 is TGCGCCAGCAGCTTGGTTGGGGGACCGAACACTGAAGCTTTCTTT.

Only a few counts were recorded for this clone. The V call is TRBV7-9, the J call TRBJ1-4; 9 bases fit TRBD1. The junction had 11 bases not matched to a gene; V was cut back by 5 bases and J by 7 bases. The CDR3 has 16 residues. CDR1 is SEHNR and CDR2 is FQNEAQ in the germline V gene (reference sequence). The CDR3 DNA is TGTGCCAGCAGCCCCGGGACAGGGCTGGGTAGTGAAAAACTGTTTTTT. It specifies CASSPGTGLGSEKLFF. The entire variable domain, with the rest obtained from reference TRBV7-9 and TRBJ1-4, is as follows: DTGVSQNPRHKITKRGQNVTFRCDPISEHNRLYWYRQTLGQGPEFLTYFQNEAQLEKSRLLSDRFSAERPKGSFSTLEIQRTEQGDSAMYLCASSPGTGLGSEKLFFGSGTQLSVL.

The chain combines TRBV30 with TRBJ2-3, with a tentative D call TRBD1 (5 bases). Germline V gene sequence: CDR1 GTSNPN, CDR2 SVGIG (reference sequence). This CDR3 has 12 amino acids. V was clipped by 0 bases and J by 6 bases, with 7 bases between them. In DNA, the CDR3 is TGTGCCTGGAGTGTACAGGTCGATACGCAGTATTTT. Translation: CAWSVQVDTQYF.

The chain carries TRBV4-3 and TRBJ1-5; 8 bases are shared with TRBD1. Germline lookup yields CDR1 LGHNA and CDR2 YSLEER. The CDR3 runs 22 residues. Trimming took 1 base from V and 3 from J; bases not matched to a gene: 23. For the CDR3, the DNA is TGCGCCAGCAGCCAAGGTCCAGGGGGCGCGGGGGGCAGTCGGATATCCAATCAGCCCCAGCATTTT. This codes for CASSQGPGGAGGSRISNQPQHF.

CDR3 amino acids: CASSLHRGTSGANVLTF. CDR3 bases: TGTGCCAGCAGTTTACACAGGGGAACCTCTGGGGCCAACGTCCTGACTTTC. The chain employs TRBV27 and TRBJ2-6, with TRBD1 matching over 7 bases. The V gene end was trimmed by 2 bases and the J gene end by 0 bases; junction bases not matched to a gene: 4. Germline CDR1 reads MNHEY; CDR2 reads SMNVEV (reference sequence). The CDR3 consists of 17 residues. The full variable domain, rest sourced from reference TRBV27 and TRBJ2-6, is EAQVTQNPRYLITVTGKKLTVTCSQNMNHEYMSWYRQDPGLGLRQIYYSMNVEVTDKGDVPEGYKVSRKEKRNFPLILESPSPNQTSLYFCASSLHRGTSGANVLTFGAGSRLTVL.

This clone was seen more than once but under ten times. The rearrangement uses TRBV4-2 and TRBJ1-5, with D possibly TRBD1 on 5 matching bases. Trimming took off 0 bases at V and 3 bases at J, with 12 bases between the two ends. Germline V gene sequence: CDR1 LGHNA, CDR2 YNFKEQ. The length of the CDR3 is 16 residues. CDR3 sequence reads: CASSQEGDRYNQPQHF. CDR3 sequence (DNA): TGTGCCAGCAGCCAAGAGGGAGACAGATACAATCAGCCCCAGCATTTT.

This clone showed up many times. This chain joins TRBV25-1 and TRBJ2-6; no firm D call. Germline values: CDR1 MGHDK, CDR2 SYGVNS. V was shortened by 3 bases and J by 0 bases, with 3 bases between the two germline ends. CDR3 length: 14 amino acids. Here the CDR3 DNA reads TGTGCCAGCAGTGAGTACTCTGGGGCCAACGTCCTGACTTTC. Translation: CASSEYSGANVLTF.